This TCR beta chain was found in a study of T cell responses to AZD1222 COVID-19 vaccine. Data came from immunoSEQ multiplex PCR; TCRdb stores just in-frame clones and leaves some out. This sample yields over 110,000 clones, of which less than 95% are seen a single time; about 3% belongs to the top ten. The CDR3 sequence is 15 residues long. V lost 4 bases, J lost 1 base, and 5 bases stayed unmatched. Germline V gene data show CDR1 as SGHNT and CDR2 as YYREEE (reference sequence). This clone was seen a few times. No antigen is known for it. Study results and caveats: Among those given AZD1222, only 6 or 7 were seropositive at baseline. Spike-specific TCR breadth and depth rose after two AZD1222 doses.

The clonotype comes from an adult in good health. The sample consisted of peripheral blood, taken on day 0 of AZD1222 vaccination. The rearrangement uses TRBV5-4 and TRBJ2-7; 10 bases agree with TRBD1. The DNA of the CDR3 is TGTGCCAGCAGCCGGGACAGGGGCGTATCCTACGAGCAGTACTTC. Protein: CASSRDRGVSYEQYF. Complete variable domain (other parts from reference TRBV5-4 and TRBJ2-7): ETGVTQSPTHLIKTRGQQVTLRCSSQSGHNTVSWYQQALGQGPQFIFQYYREEENGRGNFPPRFSGLQFPNYSSELNVNALELDDSALYLCASSRDRGVSYEQYFGPGTRLTVT.